The next 28 T cell receptor beta chains were all read from a single sample in a study of blood T cell repertoires in COVID-19. TCRdb's copy holds only in-frame clones and misses some; the assay was immunoSEQ multiplex PCR. The table shows about 80,000 clones, with 91% occurring only once. Sequences were obtained from peripheral blood. The source of these receptors is a woman between 45 and 60 years old in a cohort sampled during active COVID-19.

The CDR3 region has the DNA TGTGCCAGCAGTTTAGAGACAGGGACGAACACCGGGGAGCTGTTTTTT. Encoded protein: CASSLETGTNTGELFF. The genes are TRBV6-5 and TRBJ2-2, with 7 bases that match TRBD1. With 4 bases clipped from V and 0 bases from J, the junction kept 5 bases outside the gene matches. Germline lookup yields CDR1 MNHEY and CDR2 SVGAGI. The CDR3 has 16 amino acids.

The chain employs TRBV2 and TRBJ2-7; D perhaps matches TRBD1 (5 bases). In germline, CDR1 is SNHLY, CDR2 FYNNEI. The CDR3 has 11 residues. Deletions cut 6 bases from V and 6 bases from J, with 9 bases between. The CDR3 nucleotides read TGTGCCAGCAGAGGGGAAGGCGAGCAGTACTTC. Its protein is CASRGEGEQYF.

The chain couples TRBV6-6 to TRBJ2-3; 12 nucleotides line up with TRBD1. CDR1 and CDR2 from the germline V gene are MNHNY and SVGAGI (reference sequence). The CDR3 sequence is 21 residues long. Losses at the gene ends were 5 bases for V and 0 bases for J; bases not matched to a gene: 18. As DNA, the CDR3 is TGTGCCAGCAGTCCGCCCCCGGGACAGGGGGCGACAATTGCTAGCACAGATACGCAGTATTTT. As protein: CASSPPPGQGATIASTDTQYF.

The chain is built from TRBV5-1 and TRBJ1-2; perhaps TRBD1 as D (5 bases). CDR1 is SGHRS, CDR2 YFSETQ, per germline. The CDR3 consists of 14 residues. Trimming left V 0 bases short and J 4 bases short, with 10 bases between. The CDR3 here is CASSLAGSSYGYTF. The CDR3 DNA reads TGCGCCAGCAGCTTGGCAGGGTCGTCCTATGGCTACACCTTC.

This clone was found a few times. The chain joins TRBV27 to TRBJ1-6, with 10 bases identical to TRBD1. This CDR3 has 15 residues. Germline CDR1 and CDR2: MNHEY and SMNVEV (reference sequence). V lost 2 bases, J lost 10 bases, and 5 bases stayed unmatched. This CDR3 reads CASSLRDRGGSPLHF. The DNA of the CDR3 is TGTGCCAGCAGTTTACGGGACAGGGGAGGCTCACCCCTCCACTTT.

The J gene is TRBJ2-1, the V gene TRBV7-2; 11 bases agree with TRBD2. Germline loops: CDR1 SGHTA, CDR2 FQGNSA. V lost 2 bases and J lost 4; bases outside the gene matches: 7. There are 17 residues in the CDR3. CDR3 in DNA: TGTGCCAGCAGCTTAATATTCTCTAGCGGGGGGTACAATGAGCAGTTCTTC. Amino acid sequence: CASSLIFSSGGYNEQFF.

J is TRBJ2-5 and V is TRBV11-2, with 12 bases matching TRBD2. V gave up 5 bases and J gave up 5 bases; unmatched junction bases: 12. CDR1 is SGHAT, CDR2 FQNNGV, per germline. This CDR3 spans 17 amino acids. As DNA, the CDR3 is TGTGCCAGCAGCCCTGGGGCGACTAGCGGGAGTAGGGAGACCCAGTACTTC. Its translation is CASSPGATSGSRETQYF.

This rearrangement joins TRBV19 to TRBJ2-1; the D gene is possibly TRBD1 (5 bases). The CDR3 runs to 20 residues. The germline V gene has CDR1 LNHDA and CDR2 SQIVND (reference sequence). The V and J ends lost 3 bases and 0 bases respectively, with 24 bases between them. CDR3 in amino acids: CASSIGTWQGAASSYNEQFF. DNA of the CDR3: TGTGCCAGTAGTATTGGAACTTGGCAAGGGGCGGCGAGCTCCTACAATGAGCAGTTCTTC.

The J gene is TRBJ1-2, the V gene TRBV28, with D tentatively TRBD1 (6 bases). From germline, CDR1 is MDHEN and CDR2 SYDVKM. CDR3 length: 13 residues. Trimming pared 6 bases from V and 2 bases from J, leaving 10 bases between. The CDR3 protein is CASSAQGNYGYTF. DNA of the CDR3: TGTGCCAGCAGCGCCCAGGGGAACTATGGCTACACCTTC.

This chain uses TRBV29-1 with TRBJ1-2; TRBD1 matches 8 bases. Germline V gene lookup returns CDR1 SQVTM and CDR2 ANQGSEA. The CDR3 is 14 amino acids. V shed 5 bases, J shed 4 bases, and the junction held 9 bases outside the gene matches. CDR3 residues: CSVYGQGAGYGYTF. The CDR3, as DNA: TGCAGCGTTTACGGTCAGGGGGCAGGCTATGGCTACACCTTC.

The chain uses TRBV14 and TRBJ1-1; D is undetermined. Germline V CDR1 and CDR2: SGHDN, FVKESK. Trimming stripped 0 bases from V and 6 bases from J, with 11 bases between. The CDR3 is made up of 14 amino acids. CDR3 in amino acids: CASSQDELPAEAFF. The CDR3 DNA reads as TGTGCCAGCAGCCAAGATGAGTTACCCGCTGAAGCTTTCTTT.

The chain joins TRBV27 to TRBJ2-1, with D perhaps matching TRBD2 (5 bases). The germline V and J ends were trimmed by 1 base and 10 bases, with 23 bases remaining between them. This CDR3 is built from 17 residues. Looked up from germline, CDR1 is MNHEY and CDR2 is SMNVEV (reference sequence). The CDR3 loop reads CASSLFGPPAGLGEQFF. In nucleotides, the CDR3 is TGTGCCAGCAGTTTATTTGGGCCCCCCGCGGGCCTCGGGGAGCAGTTCTTC.

This clone was recorded once. The genes are TRBV27 and TRBJ1-5; TRBD1 is a possible D gene (5 bases). The CDR3 is 15 residues long. The germline V gene encodes CDR1 MNHEY and CDR2 SMNVEV (reference sequence). Trimming left V 0 bases short and J 4 bases short, with 10 bases between. Here the CDR3 reads CASSLSGGGNQPQHF. CDR3 sequence (DNA): TGTGCCAGCAGTTTATCGGGGGGTGGAAATCAGCCCCAGCATTTT.

This clone was recorded only once. The chain combines TRBV12-5 with TRBJ2-1; TRBD2 matches at 10 bases. This CDR3 is 16 amino acids long. Germline V gene sequence: CDR1 LGHNT, CDR2 FRNRAP. Trimming took 6 bases from V and 1 from J; bases not matched to a gene: 6. The DNA of the CDR3 is TGTGCTAGTGGCCTACGAGCGGGGGGGTCCTACAATGAGCAGTTCTTC. Translated, it gives CASGLRAGGSYNEQFF.

This sequence joins TRBV28 and TRBJ1-6; a possible D gene is TRBD1 (6 bases). Trimming took 3 bases from V and 7 from J, leaving 10 bases between them. Germline CDR1 is MDHEN and CDR2 is SYDVKM. The CDR3 runs to 14 residues. In nucleotides, the CDR3 is TGTGCCAGCAGTTTTCAGGGGATAAATTCACCCCTCCACTTT. This gives the protein CASSFQGINSPLHF.

This chain connects TRBV19 to TRBJ2-1; a possible D gene is TRBD1 (6 bases). The CDR3 has 13 residues. Germline-derived CDR1 and CDR2 are LNHDA and SQIVND (reference sequence). Trimming cost V 5 bases and J 5 bases, with 10 bases left between them. Here the CDR3 DNA reads TGTGCCAGTAGTGCGACAGGAGACAATGAGCAGTTCTTC. Amino acid sequence: CASSATGDNEQFF.

The chain joins TRBV5-1 to TRBJ1-2; D is possibly TRBD1 (5 bases). Germline lookup yields CDR1 SGHRS and CDR2 YFSETQ. CDR3 length: 17 amino acids. V dropped 0 bases and J dropped 4 bases, with 19 bases sitting between them. In nucleotides, the CDR3 is TGCGCCAGCAGCTTGGGCCCCTTTGGAGGGGCGGGCTATGGCTACACCTTC. This translates into CASSLGPFGGAGYGYTF.

This clone came up once. V is TRBV11-2 and J is TRBJ2-7; 9 nucleotides match TRBD1. Germline-derived CDR1 and CDR2 are SGHAT and FQNNGV. The V gene end was trimmed by 5 bases and the J gene end by 4 bases; junction bases not matched to a gene: 9. This CDR3 contains 15 residues. Here the CDR3 reads CASSLGLGQGYEQYF. CDR3 nucleotides: TGTGCCAGCAGCCTAGGTTTGGGACAGGGATACGAGCAGTACTTC.

The chain uses TRBV11-2 and TRBJ2-5; 12 bases map to TRBD2. The junction had 13 bases not matched to a gene; V was cut back by 6 bases and J by 5 bases. The CDR3 length is 17 residues. In germline, CDR1 is SGHAT, CDR2 FQNNGV. CDR3 sequence (DNA): TGTGCCAGCAGGGGGCTAGCGGGAGGGAAACCCCCGGAGACCCAGTACTTC. Amino acids: CASRGLAGGKPPETQYF.

The genes are TRBV2 and TRBJ1-2; D is ambiguous. CDR3 length equals 12 residues. CDR1 and CDR2 (germline): SNHLY, FYNNEI. The V gene lost 7 bases and the J gene lost 4 bases, with 10 bases spanning the gap. CDR3 protein: CASTVGGYGYTF. CDR3 sequence (DNA): TGTGCCAGCACTGTGGGAGGCTATGGCTACACCTTC.

The chain links TRBV3-1 (or the pseudogene TRBV3-2) to TRBJ1-2; D is undetermined. With 1 base removed from V and 0 bases from J, the gap between germline ends came to 3 bases. CDR3 length: 13 residues. CDR1 and CDR2 from the germline V gene are LGHDT and YNNKEL (reference sequence). CDR3: CASSQVTNYGYTF. Here the CDR3 DNA reads TGTGCCAGCAGCCAAGTCACTAACTATGGCTACACCTTC.

The V gene is TRBV5-4, the J gene TRBJ2-2, with a weak D call TRBD1 (6 bases). Trimming cost V 5 bases and J 5 bases, with 19 bases left between them. Germline CDR1 is SGHNT and CDR2 is YYREEE (reference sequence). The CDR3 is 16 amino acids. Written as DNA, the CDR3 is TGTGCCAGCAGTTACTTCAGGGGCTTGAGGACCGGGGAGCTGTTTTTT. Its protein product is CASSYFRGLRTGELFF.

The chain is built from TRBV2 and TRBJ2-1; TRBD2 is a possible D gene (6 bases). The germline CDR1 and CDR2 sequences are SNHLY and FYNNEI. Deletions cut 8 bases from V and 1 base from J, with 9 bases between. This CDR3 spans 13 amino acids. CDR3 residues: CASGGDSYNEQFF. The CDR3 nucleotides read TGTGCCAGCGGAGGGGATTCCTACAATGAGCAGTTCTTC.

The chain recombines TRBV28 with TRBJ2-7; 8 bases are shared with TRBD2. Trimming removed 3 bases from V and 0 bases from J; junction bases left unmatched: 16. CDR1 and CDR2 (germline): MDHEN, SYDVKM. This CDR3 is built from 19 residues. The CDR3 sequence is CASSFSVGAAGAGSYEQYF. The CDR3 DNA sequence: TGTGCCAGCAGTTTTTCAGTCGGAGCAGCGGGAGCGGGCTCCTACGAGCAGTACTTC.

This clone was found once. The rearrangement links TRBV3-1 (or the pseudogene TRBV3-2) to TRBJ2-5; D might be TRBD2 (6 bases). The CDR3 is 16 residues long. CDR1 is LGHDT, CDR2 YNNKEL, per germline (reference sequence). V gave up 1 base and J gave up 6 bases, with 18 bases separating them. CDR3 region: CASSQGGGKTPKTQYF. CDR3 nucleotides: TGTGCCAGCAGCCAAGGTGGCGGGAAGACCCCAAAGACCCAGTACTTC.

V usage is TRBV4-1 and J usage is TRBJ2-5; the match to TRBD1 covers 10 bases. The ends lost 4 bases at V and 1 base at J; junction bases unmatched: 6. Germline V gene lookup returns CDR1 MGHRA and CDR2 YSYEKL. The CDR3 contains 16 residues. CDR3 residues: CASSPAGQGFQETQYF. For the CDR3, the DNA is TGCGCCAGCAGCCCCGCGGGACAGGGGTTCCAAGAGACCCAGTACTTC.

The count of this clone is one. The genes are TRBV12-3 or TRBV12-4 and TRBJ2-1; TRBD2 matches at 13 bases. Germline trimming cut 5 bases from V and 14 bases from J; bases unmatched to any gene: 6. The CDR3 spans 13 residues. The CDR3 nucleotides are TGTGCCAGCAGTCCGGGACTAGCGGGACCCAAGTTCTTC. Translation gives CASSPGLAGPKFF.

The chain has TRBV2 and TRBJ1-2; the D gene is possibly TRBD1 (5 bases). CDR1 SNHLY and CDR2 FYNNEI come from the germline V gene. CDR3 length equals 14 residues. Trimming took off 2 bases at V and 8 bases at J, with 15 bases between the two ends. The CDR3 DNA sequence: TGTGCCAGCAGTGAAATGGCAGGACAAGGAGGCTACACCTTC. Its translation: CASSEMAGQGGYTF.